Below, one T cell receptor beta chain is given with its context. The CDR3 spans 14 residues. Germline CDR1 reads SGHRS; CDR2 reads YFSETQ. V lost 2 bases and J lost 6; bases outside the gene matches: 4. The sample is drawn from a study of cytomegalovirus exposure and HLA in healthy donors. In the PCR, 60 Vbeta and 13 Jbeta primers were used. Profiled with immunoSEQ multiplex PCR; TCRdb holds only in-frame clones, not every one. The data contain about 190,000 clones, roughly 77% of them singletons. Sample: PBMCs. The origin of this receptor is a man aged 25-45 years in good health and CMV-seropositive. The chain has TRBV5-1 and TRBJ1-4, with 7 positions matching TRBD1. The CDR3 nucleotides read TGCGCCAGCAGCTTAGGGGGCGTAGATGAAAAACTGTTTTTT. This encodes CASSLGGVDEKLFF. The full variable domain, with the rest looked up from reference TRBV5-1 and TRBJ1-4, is KAGVTQTPRYLIKTRGQQVTLSCSPISGHRSVSWYQQTPGQGLQFLFEYFSETQRNKGNFPGRFSGRQFSNSRSEMNVSTLELGDSALYLCASSLGGVDEKLFFGSGTQLSVL.